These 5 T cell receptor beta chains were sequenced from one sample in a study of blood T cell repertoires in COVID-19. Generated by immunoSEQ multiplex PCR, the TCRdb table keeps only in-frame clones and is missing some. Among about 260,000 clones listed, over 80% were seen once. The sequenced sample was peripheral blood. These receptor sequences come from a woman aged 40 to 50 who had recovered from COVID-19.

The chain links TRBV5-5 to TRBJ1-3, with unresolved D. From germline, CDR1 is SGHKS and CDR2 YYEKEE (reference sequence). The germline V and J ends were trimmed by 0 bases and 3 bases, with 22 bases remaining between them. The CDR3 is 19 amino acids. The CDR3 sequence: CASSLVLPSERQLGNTIYF. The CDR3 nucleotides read TGTGCCAGCAGCTTGGTGCTCCCATCGGAGCGTCAGCTTGGAAACACCATATATTTT.

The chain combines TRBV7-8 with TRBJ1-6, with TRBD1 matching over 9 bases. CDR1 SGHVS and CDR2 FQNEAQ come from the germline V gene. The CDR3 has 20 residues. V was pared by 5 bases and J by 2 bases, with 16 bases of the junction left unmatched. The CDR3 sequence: CASSLRVKGTGRTYNSPLHF. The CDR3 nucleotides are TGTGCCAGCAGCCTACGTGTGAAGGGGACAGGGAGAACCTATAATTCACCCCTCCACTTT.

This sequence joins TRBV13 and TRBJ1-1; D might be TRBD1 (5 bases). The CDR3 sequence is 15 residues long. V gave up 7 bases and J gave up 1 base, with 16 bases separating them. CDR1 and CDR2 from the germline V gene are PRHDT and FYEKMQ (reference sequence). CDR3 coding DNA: TGTGCCAGCATTCGCTTGCGGGGCCAGAACACTGAAGCTTTCTTT. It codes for CASIRLRGQNTEAFF.

The CDR3 loop is CASSEEGGEVETQYF. The CDR3 DNA follows: TGCGCCAGCAGTGAAGAGGGTGGCGAGGTTGAGACCCAGTACTTC. The chain couples TRBV10-2 to TRBJ2-5; TRBD2 might be the D (5 bases). With 3 bases removed from V and 5 bases from J, the gap between germline ends came to 16 bases. The V gene's germline CDR1 is WSHSY and CDR2 SAAADI. The CDR3 is made up of 15 amino acids.

The CDR3 spells CASSTPGYGGYTF. For the CDR3, the DNA is TGTGCCAGTAGCACCCCAGGGTATGGTGGCTACACCTTC. This rearrangement joins TRBV19 to TRBJ1-2, with a weak D call TRBD1 (5 bases). The CDR3 length is 13 residues. Germline CDR1 LNHDA, CDR2 SQIVND (reference sequence). V was cut by 6 bases and J by 7 bases, with 15 bases left in between.